The 10 T cell receptor beta chains listed next were all sequenced from one sample in a study of cytomegalovirus exposure and HLA in healthy donors. Primers for the PCR totalled 60 Vbeta and 13 Jbeta. The assay was immunoSEQ multiplex PCR, and TCRdb's table has in-frame clones only and misses some. Recorded for this sample: roughly 200,000 clones. Sequencing was done on a sample of PBMCs. The receptors shown here come from a girl aged 2-9 years in good health and CMV-seropositive.

CDR3 nucleotide sequence: TGTGCCGTCGCCCCTCCAGGGGACTATGGCTACACCTTC. Amino acid sequence: CAVAPPGDYGYTF. J is TRBJ1-2 and V is TRBV10-3, with D tentatively TRBD1 (6 bases). From germline, CDR1 is ENHRY and CDR2 SYGVKD. CDR3 length equals 13 residues. V gave up 11 bases and J gave up 3 bases, with 16 bases separating them.

V is TRBV27 and J is TRBJ2-3; TRBD1 matches 7 bases. There are 15 residues in the CDR3. CDR1 MNHEY and CDR2 SMNVEV come from the germline V gene (reference sequence). V lost 4 bases, J lost 2 bases, and 6 bases stayed unmatched. The CDR3 DNA reads as TGTGCCAGCAGTTCCGGGACAGATGTCACAGATACGCAGTATTTT. Residues: CASSSGTDVTDTQYF.

The chain employs TRBV29-1 and TRBJ2-7; 10 bases align to TRBD1. The germline V gene encodes CDR1 SQVTM and CDR2 ANQGSEA. The V segment lost 6 bases and the J segment 5 bases; nucleotides outside the gene matches: 13. CDR3 size: 15 residues. Here the CDR3 reads CSVAPDRGMYDEQYF. DNA of the CDR3: TGCAGCGTCGCGCCGGACAGGGGGATGTATGACGAGCAGTACTTC.

The CDR3: CASSLNVAGGPNTQYF. The CDR3 bases are TGCGCCAGCAGCTTGAATGTGGCGGGAGGGCCAAATACGCAGTATTTT. This chain joins TRBV5-1 and TRBJ2-3; 9 nucleotides line up with TRBD2. CDR3 length: 16 amino acids. Germline-derived CDR1 and CDR2 are SGHRS and YFSETQ. Trimming at V came to 1 base and at J to 7 bases, leaving 10 bases not matched to a gene.

The chain recombines TRBV19 with TRBJ1-2; the match to TRBD1 covers 7 bases. This CDR3 spans 13 amino acids. Germline V gives CDR1 LNHDA, CDR2 SQIVND (reference sequence). The ends lost 8 bases at V and 6 bases at J; junction bases unmatched: 9. The CDR3 nucleotides read TGTGCCAGTTCGACAGGGAATCCTCATGGCTACACCTTC. The encoded protein is CASSTGNPHGYTF.

The chain combines TRBV28 with TRBJ2-7, with 10 nucleotides matching TRBD1. This CDR3 has 14 residues. V shed 8 bases and J 2 bases; nucleotides not matched to a gene: 6. The germline V gene encodes CDR1 MDHEN and CDR2 SYDVKM. The CDR3 is CASRGQGGPYEQYF. In nucleotides, the CDR3 is TGTGCCAGCCGAGGACAGGGGGGACCCTACGAGCAGTACTTC.

The chain carries TRBV19 and TRBJ2-3; D might be TRBD1 (5 bases). Germline-derived CDR1 and CDR2 are LNHDA and SQIVND (reference sequence). The CDR3 spans 14 residues. V lost 7 bases, J lost 3 bases, and 14 bases lay in between. The CDR3 protein is CASNAGLETDTQYF. DNA for the CDR3: TGTGCCAGTAACGCAGGGTTGGAGACAGATACGCAGTATTTT.

V and J are TRBV6-5 and TRBJ1-4; TRBD1 matches 10 bases. With 6 bases clipped from V and 6 bases from J, the junction kept 4 bases outside the gene matches. Germline V gene data show CDR1 as MNHEY and CDR2 as SVGAGI. This CDR3 contains 14 residues. The CDR3 is CASRRQGAYEKLFF. The DNA of the CDR3 is TGTGCCAGCAGACGACAGGGGGCTTATGAAAAACTGTTTTTT.

The chain recombines TRBV18 with TRBJ1-2, with TRBD1 matching 9 bases. This CDR3 region has 17 residues. V trimming: 3 bases; J trimming: 5 bases; junction bases outside the gene matches: 13. The germline V gene encodes CDR1 KGHSH and CDR2 LQKENI. The CDR3 spells CASSPSGTGRGAYGYTF. In DNA, the CDR3 is TGTGCCAGCTCACCTTCCGGGACAGGGCGGGGAGCGTATGGCTACACCTTC. The full variable domain, completed using reference TRBV18 and TRBJ1-2, is NAGVMQNPRHLVRRRGQEARLRCSPMKGHSHVYWYRQLPEEGLKFMVYLQKENIIDESGMPKERFSAEFPKEGPSILRIQQVVRGDSAAYFCASSPSGTGRGAYGYTFGSGTRLTVV.

The chain has TRBV5-4 and TRBJ1-1, with D possibly matching TRBD1 (6 bases). Between the trimmed V and J ends, which lost 0 bases and 10 bases, there was a span of 16 bases. Germline V gene sequence: CDR1 SGHNT, CDR2 YYREEE (reference sequence). The CDR3 covers 14 residues. The CDR3 bases are TGTGCCAGCAGCTTGGACCCAACAGGGAGGGTAGCTTTCTTT. Translated: CASSLDPTGRVAFF. Drawing the rest from reference TRBV5-4 and TRBJ1-1, the complete variable domain is ETGVTQSPTHLIKTRGQQVTLRCSSQSGHNTVSWYQQALGQGPQFIFQYYREEENGRGNFPPRFSGLQFPNYSSELNVNALELDDSALYLCASSLDPTGRVAFFGQGTRLTVV.